Listed below are T cell receptor beta chains from one sample, sequenced in a study of blood T cell repertoires in COVID-19. Using immunoSEQ multiplex PCR, the repertoire was profiled, and TCRdb retains in-frame clones only, with some absent. The data hold hundreds of thousands of clones, with roughly 87% observed a single time. Sequencing was done on a sample of PBMCs or T cells enriched from blood (not recorded which). Receptors were obtained from a young woman with acute COVID-19. Both conserved end residues are part of each CDR3. D genes are given only for firm matches. Size is stated for part of the rows, as once, few or many counts, or as a class when the clone is expanded.

v_call,d_call,j_call,clone_size,cdr3_aa,cdr3_nt
TRBV29-1,NA,TRBJ1-2,NA,CSVESGLAGHGYTF,TGCAGCGTTGAATCGGGTCTGGCAGGGCATGGCTACACCTTC
TRBV5-4,NA,TRBJ1-2,NA,CASSLPEYYGYTF,TGTGCCAGCAGCTTGCCGGAGTACTATGGCTACACCTTC
TRBV5-5,NA,TRBJ2-4,NA,CASSFAQAKNIQYF,TGTGCCAGCAGCTTCGCGCAAGCCAAAAACATTCAGTACTTC
TRBV27,NA,TRBJ2-7,NA,CASSYGGGIIAYEQYF,TGTGCCAGCAGTTATGGTGGGGGGATTATTGCCTACGAGCAGTACTTC
TRBV6-5,NA,TRBJ1-2,once,CASSYERQGHGYTF,TGTGCCAGCAGTTACGAGCGCCAGGGCCACGGCTACACCTTC
TRBV7-9,NA,TRBJ1-2,NA,CASSLGSGRGYTF,TGTGCCAGCAGCTTAGGGTCAGGTCGAGGCTACACCTTC
TRBV5-1,NA,TRBJ1-6,NA,CASATGYEGSPLHF,TGCGCCAGCGCCACGGGGTACGAAGGCTCACCCCTCCACTTT
TRBV5-1,TRBD1,TRBJ2-1,NA,CASSLVGTEYNEQFF,TGCGCCAGCAGCTTGGTCGGGACAGAATACAATGAGCAGTTCTTC
TRBV6-5,TRBD1,TRBJ1-5,NA,CASSYRGPYSNQPQHF,TGTGCCAGCAGTTACAGGGGGCCGTATAGCAATCAGCCCCAGCATTTT
TRBV6-5,TRBD1,TRBJ1-1,NA,CASRSAQGAGTEAFF,TGTGCCAGCAGGTCTGCACAGGGGGCGGGCACTGAAGCTTTCTTT
TRBV3-1/TRBV3-2,TRBD2,TRBJ2-5,NA,CASSQAVCGKGREEETQYF,TGTGCCAGCAGCCAAGCGGTGTGTGGAAAGGGGAGGGAGGAAGAGACCCAGTACTTC
TRBV6-5,TRBD1,TRBJ2-1,NA,CASTTGQGLTNEQFF,TGTGCCAGCACTACGGGACAGGGATTAACGAATGAGCAGTTCTTC
TRBV4-1,TRBD1,TRBJ1-6,NA,CASSQRDRGSNSPLHF,TGCGCCAGCAGCCAACGGGACAGGGGCTCTAATTCACCCCTCCACTTT
TRBV4-1,TRBD1,TRBJ2-1,once,CASSLEVTGAGQYYNEQFF,TGCGCCAGCAGCCTAGAAGTGACAGGGGCCGGGCAATACTACAATGAGCAGTTCTTC
TRBV19,TRBD1,TRBJ1-2,NA,CASRGGLDGYTF,TGTGCCAGTAGAGGGGGCCTAGATGGCTACACCTTC
TRBV4-3,NA,TRBJ1-1,NA,CASSRRVMNTEAFF,TGCGCCAGCAGCCGCCGGGTCATGAACACTGAAGCTTTCTTT
TRBV3-1/TRBV3-2,NA,TRBJ2-2,NA,CASSTRTANTGELFF,TGTGCCAGCAGCACCCGGACAGCGAACACCGGGGAGCTGTTTTTT
TRBV5-6,TRBD2,TRBJ2-7,few,CASQRGLEVREQYF,TGTGCCAGCCAAAGGGGACTAGAGGTACGAGAGCAGTACTTC
TRBV7-2,NA,TRBJ1-6,NA,CASSLDRAAPLHF,TGTGCCAGCAGCTTAGACAGGGCGGCACCCCTCCACTTT
TRBV4-1,TRBD2,TRBJ2-2,few,CASSQLTSGGWGTGELFF,TGCGCCAGCAGCCAACTGACTAGCGGGGGTTGGGGCACCGGGGAGCTGTTTTTT